This is a list of T cell receptor beta chains from one sample in a study of blood T cell repertoires in COVID-19. Profiling relied on immunoSEQ multiplex PCR, and the TCRdb table lists in-frame clones only, not all of them. The sample lists 200,000 or so clones, roughly 87% seen once, with 1.9% in the top ten. The source material was peripheral blood. Receptor source: a man aged 35-49 years with active or convalescent COVID-19. Both conserved end residues are part of each CDR3. A D gene is named only where the DNA matches it firmly. Expanded clones get a size class; other rows say once, few or many, or leave the size out.

j_gene | v_gene | d_gene | abundance | CDR3aa | CDR3nt
TRBJ2-7 | TRBV27 | TRBD1 | NA | CASSGTDLRDSSFF | TGTGCCAGCAGTGGGACCGACCTCCGGGACAGTTCGTTCTTC
TRBJ1-1 | TRBV19 | NA | NA | CASRTGQLNTEAFF | TGTGCCAGTAGGACTGGACAGTTGAACACTGAAGCTTTCTTT
TRBJ1-6 | TRBV2 | TRBD1 | NA | CASSPHQIGGHSYNSPLHF | TGTGCCAGCAGTCCCCACCAAATAGGGGGCCACTCCTATAATTCACCCCTCCACTTT
TRBJ2-5 | TRBV4-1 | NA | NA | CASSRLGAQETQYF | TGCGCCAGCAGTCGCTTAGGAGCCCAAGAGACCCAGTACTTC
TRBJ1-2 | TRBV9 | TRBD1 | NA | CASSVVADRDFPNYGYTF | TGTGCCAGCAGCGTTGTAGCGGACAGGGACTTCCCGAACTATGGCTACACCTTC
TRBJ2-2 | TRBV7-3 | TRBD1 | few | CASSFSTGWDGELFF | TGTGCCAGCAGCTTCTCGACAGGGTGGGACGGGGAGCTGTTTTTT
TRBJ1-4 | TRBV5-5 | NA | NA | CASSLDGGDHEKLFF | TGTGCCAGCAGCTTGGATGGCGGGGACCATGAAAAACTGTTTTTT
TRBJ2-1 | TRBV2 | TRBD2 | NA | CASSEEYGLAAWEGNEQFF | TGTGCCAGCAGTGAGGAGTATGGGCTAGCGGCGTGGGAGGGCAATGAGCAGTTCTTC
TRBJ2-2 | TRBV7-9 | TRBD2 | NA | CASSFFRTSGNTGELFF | TGTGCCAGCAGCTTCTTTAGGACTAGCGGGAACACCGGGGAGCTGTTTTTT
TRBJ2-3 | TRBV7-8 | NA | once | CASSSRGAPRDTQYF | TGTGCCAGCAGCTCCAGGGGGGCGCCGAGGGATACGCAGTATTTT
TRBJ2-7 | TRBV10-2 | TRBD2 | once | CASSAISGYEQYF | TGCGCCAGCAGTGCTATTAGCGGGTACGAGCAGTACTTC
TRBJ2-2 | TRBV2 | TRBD1 | once | CATTQGAGVSGELFF | TGTGCCACAACGCAGGGGGCAGGGGTCTCCGGGGAGCTGTTTTTT
TRBJ2-7 | TRBV21-1 | NA | NA | CASSKALLDYEQYF | TGTGCCAGCAGCAAAGCGCTTTTAGACTACGAGCAGTACTTC
TRBJ1-1 | TRBV7-7 | NA | NA | CASSPIGVVNTEAFF | TGTGCCAGCAGCCCAATAGGAGTGGTGAACACTGAAGCTTTCTTT
TRBJ1-3 | TRBV3-1/TRBV3-2 | NA | NA | CASSPLTGGNTIYF | TGTGCCAGCAGCCCTCTGACAGGCGGAAACACCATATATTTT
TRBJ2-1 | TRBV7-3 | TRBD2 | NA | CASSLGSLAGGANEQFF | TGTGCCAGCAGCTTAGGTTCCCTAGCGGGGGGAGCCAATGAGCAGTTCTTC
TRBJ2-5 | TRBV12-3/TRBV12-4 | NA | NA | CASSWRGGETQYF | TGTGCCAGCAGTTGGAGGGGGGGAGAGACCCAGTACTTC
TRBJ1-3 | TRBV7-3 | TRBD1 | NA | CASSSTGGSGNTIYF | TGTGCCAGCAGCTCGACAGGGGGATCTGGAAACACCATATATTTT
TRBJ2-7 | TRBV7-9 | NA | NA | CASSLGGSTYEQYF | TGTGCCAGCAGCTTAGGCGGTAGTACCTACGAGCAGTACTTC
TRBJ1-2 | TRBV6-6 | NA | NA | CASSPSGLLGGYTF | TGTGCCAGCAGTCCCTCAGGACTCCTGGGCGGCTACACCTTC
TRBJ2-3 | TRBV24-1 | NA | NA | CATSDPRQTDTQYF | TGTGCCACCAGTGACCCACGACAGACAGATACGCAGTATTTT
TRBJ2-1 | TRBV19 | TRBD1 | few | CASRTGMGYNEQFF | TGTGCCAGCAGGACAGGGATGGGATACAATGAGCAGTTCTTC
TRBJ2-2 | TRBV18 | TRBD2 | once | CASSSGRANTGELFF | TGTGCCAGCTCCAGCGGGAGAGCGAACACCGGGGAGCTGTTTTTT
TRBJ1-6 | TRBV6-2/TRBV6-3 | NA | NA | CASSLTGWGNSPLHF | TGTGCCAGCAGTCTTACAGGGTGGGGGAATTCACCCCTCCACTTT
TRBJ1-5 | TRBV2 | NA | few | CASSDRDGLAWQPQHF | TGTGCCAGCAGTGACCGCGACGGATTAGCGTGGCAGCCCCAGCATTTT
TRBJ1-5 | TRBV11-2 | NA | NA | CASSLEGLTNQPQHF | TGTGCCAGCAGCTTAGAGGGGCTGACCAATCAGCCCCAGCATTTT
TRBJ1-4 | TRBV30 | NA | NA | CAWKIKGTTNEKLFF | TGTGCCTGGAAAATAAAGGGGACAACTAATGAAAAACTGTTTTTT
TRBJ1-1 | TRBV5-6 | NA | NA | CASSLGSLNTEAFF | TGTGCCAGCAGCTTGGGGTCCCTAAACACTGAAGCTTTCTTT
TRBJ2-7 | TRBV19 | NA | NA | CASKRGGNYEQYF | TGTGCCAGTAAGCGTGGCGGGAACTACGAGCAGTACTTC
TRBJ1-4 | TRBV28 | TRBD1 | NA | CASSLGTGGRGEKLFF | TGTGCCAGCAGTTTAGGGACAGGGGGTAGGGGTGAAAAACTGTTTTTT
TRBJ2-5 | TRBV28 | TRBD2 | NA | CASRLAGGLETQYF | TGTGCCAGCCGACTAGCGGGGGGGTTGGAGACCCAGTACTTC
TRBJ1-3 | TRBV28 | TRBD1 | once | CASSPPGQGLRSGNTIYF | TGTGCCAGCAGCCCTCCGGGACAGGGATTGAGGTCTGGAAACACCATATATTTT
TRBJ2-2 | TRBV2 | TRBD1 | NA | CASSQQGTEAGELFF | TGTGCCAGCAGCCAACAGGGGACGGAAGCCGGGGAGCTGTTTTTT
TRBJ1-2 | TRBV6-1 | NA | NA | CASSEAGRPNYGYTF | TGTGCCAGCAGTGAAGCGGGGCGGCCTAACTATGGCTACACCTTC
TRBJ1-1 | TRBV19 | TRBD1 | NA | CASSSPGGRSTEAFF | TGTGCCAGTAGTAGCCCAGGGGGGAGAAGCACTGAAGCTTTCTTT
TRBJ2-3 | TRBV27 | NA | NA | CASSLRGPDTQYF | TGTGCCAGCTCTCTGCGCGGTCCCGATACGCAGTATTTT
TRBJ2-2 | TRBV7-8 | NA | few | CASSLGRANTGELFF | TGTGCCAGCAGCTTAGGCAGGGCGAACACCGGGGAGCTGTTTTTT
TRBJ1-4 | TRBV6-5 | TRBD1 | NA | CASRGTVGEKLFF | TGTGCCAGCAGGGGGACAGTCGGCGAAAAACTGTTTTTT
TRBJ2-5 | TRBV7-9 | NA | NA | CASSLIEGGETQYF | TGTGCCAGCAGCTTAATCGAAGGGGGAGAGACCCAGTACTTC
TRBJ2-7 | TRBV12-5 | NA | NA | CASGLRTDLHEQYF | TGTGCTAGTGGTTTACGTACAGACCTCCACGAGCAGTACTTC
TRBJ2-7 | TRBV6-5 | TRBD1 | NA | CAGARTGSYEQYF | TGTGCCGGAGCTAGGACAGGGTCCTACGAGCAGTACTTC
TRBJ1-2 | TRBV27 | TRBD1 | NA | CASSPPPGTGGANGYTF | TGTGCCAGCAGTCCCCCCCCCGGGACAGGGGGCGCGAATGGCTACACCTTC
TRBJ1-2 | TRBV5-6 | NA | NA | CASSRPEYGYTF | TGTGCCAGCAGCCGTCCGGAGTATGGCTACACCTTC
TRBJ1-2 | TRBV28 | TRBD1 | NA | CASHVQGARDYGYTF | TGTGCCAGCCACGTACAGGGGGCGCGAGACTATGGCTACACCTTC
TRBJ2-3 | TRBV5-1 | TRBD1 | NA | CASSVTGTGDTDTQYF | TGCGCCAGCAGCGTAACCGGGACAGGGGACACAGATACGCAGTATTTT
TRBJ1-1 | TRBV2 | TRBD1 | NA | CASSGQGDHTEAFF | TGTGCCAGCAGCGGACAGGGGGATCACACTGAAGCTTTCTTT
TRBJ1-1 | TRBV3-1/TRBV3-2 | TRBD1 | NA | CASSQAGTENTEAFF | TGTGCCAGCAGCCAAGCCGGGACAGAGAACACTGAAGCTTTCTTT
TRBJ1-2 | TRBV5-4 | TRBD1 | NA | CASSDQGVDGYTF | TGTGCCAGCAGCGATCAGGGGGTCGACGGCTACACCTTC
TRBJ1-5 | TRBV30 | NA | NA | CAWLSTANQPQHF | TGTGCCTGGTTGTCGACAGCGAATCAGCCCCAGCATTTT
TRBJ2-1 | TRBV28 | NA | NA | CASSSGHKQFF | TGTGCCAGCAGTTCCGGACATAAGCAGTTCTTC
TRBJ1-2 | TRBV28 | TRBD1 | NA | CASTWGQGYYGYTF | TGTGCCAGCACGTGGGGACAGGGTTACTATGGCTACACCTTC
TRBJ2-3 | TRBV18 | NA | once | CASSPVVRTITDTQYF | TGTGCCAGCTCACCAGTAGTCAGGACTATCACAGATACGCAGTATTTT
TRBJ2-3 | TRBV5-1 | TRBD1 | NA | CASSLQGYPSTDTQYF | TGCGCCAGCAGCTTACAGGGGTACCCATCCACAGATACGCAGTATTTT
TRBJ1-3 | TRBV7-9 | NA | NA | CASSTGLSYTIYF | TGTGCCAGCAGCACGGGACTTAGCTACACCATATATTTT
TRBJ2-7 | TRBV6-5 | NA | NA | CASTTDRPPYEQYF | TGTGCCAGCACCACGGACAGACCGCCCTACGAGCAGTACTTC
TRBJ1-1 | TRBV19 | NA | NA | CASSPRGPNTEAFF | TGTGCCAGTAGTCCCCGCGGCCCGAACACTGAAGCTTTCTTT
TRBJ2-7 | TRBV7-9 | TRBD1 | NA | CASSAPGQGNYEQYF | TGTGCCAGCAGCGCCCCGGGACAGGGTAACTACGAGCAGTACTTC
TRBJ1-2 | TRBV7-2 | TRBD1 | NA | CASSPRGQGALYGYTF | TGTGCCAGCAGCCCGAGGGGACAGGGGGCGTTGTATGGCTACACCTTC
TRBJ2-3 | TRBV5-1 | TRBD2 | NA | CASRLGLAGADTDTQYF | TGCGCCAGCAGACTAGGACTAGCGGGGGCCGACACAGATACGCAGTATTTT
TRBJ1-1 | TRBV5-8 | NA | NA | CASSSRGRTEAFF | TGTGCCAGCAGCTCCAGGGGTCGCACTGAAGCTTTCTTT